This is a list of T cell receptor beta chains from one sample in a study of cytomegalovirus exposure and HLA in healthy donors. Sequencing used immunoSEQ multiplex PCR; TCRdb keeps in-frame clones, though not all of them. The table shows over 150,000 clones, with 70% to 75% occurring only once. Sample: PBMCs. These receptors came from a woman younger than 45 in good health and CMV-seropositive. Each CDR3 is given with its conserved first and last residue. Fields, in order: J gene, V gene, D gene, clone size, CDR3 DNA, CDR3 protein. A D gene is named only where the DNA matches it firmly. Clone size is given for some rows only: seen once, a few or many times, or a class if the clone is expanded.

J: TRBJ1-5
V: TRBV4-1
D: NA
size: NA
DNA: TGCGCCAGCAGCCAACCTGGACAGAGCAATCAGCCCCAACATTTT
CDR3: CASSQPGQSNQPQHF

J: TRBJ2-3
V: TRBV5-4
D: TRBD1
size: NA
DNA: TGTGCCAGCAGCCCCGGGACAGATAGCACAGATACGCAGTATTTT
CDR3: CASSPGTDSTDTQYF

J: TRBJ1-3
V: TRBV28
D: NA
size: NA
DNA: TGTGCCAGCAGTTTTGCCAGGGTCGGAAACACCATATATTTT
CDR3: CASSFARVGNTIYF

J: TRBJ1-4
V: TRBV10-3
D: NA
size: few
DNA: TGTGCCATCAGTGGGGGGGGTGAAAAACTGTTTTTT
CDR3: CAISGGGEKLFF

J: TRBJ2-7
V: TRBV4-2
D: TRBD2
size: NA
DNA: TGTGCCAGCAGCCAAATAGCGGGCTCCTACGAGCAGTACTTC
CDR3: CASSQIAGSYEQYF

J: TRBJ2-5
V: TRBV2
D: TRBD1
size: NA
DNA: TGTGCCGGCCAGTCTGGGAGAGGGACAGGGGAGGAGACCCAGTACTTC
CDR3: CAGQSGRGTGEETQYF

J: TRBJ2-7
V: TRBV5-1
D: NA
size: NA
DNA: TGCGCCAGCAGGGAGGAGAATAGAGGCCCCTACGAGCAGTACTTC
CDR3: CASREENRGPYEQYF

J: TRBJ1-1
V: TRBV19
D: NA
size: NA
DNA: TGTGCCAGTAGTCAGGGCGCTGAAGCTTTCTTT
CDR3: CASSQGAEAFF

J: TRBJ2-1
V: TRBV2
D: NA
size: NA
DNA: TGTGCCAGCAGTGAAGAGGAATGGGCCGTTGAGCAGTTCTTC
CDR3: CASSEEEWAVEQFF

J: TRBJ2-1
V: TRBV19
D: TRBD2
size: NA
DNA: TGTGCCAGTAGTAGAACTAGCGGGATCGATGAGCAGTTCTTC
CDR3: CASSRTSGIDEQFF

J: TRBJ1-1
V: TRBV5-1
D: TRBD1
size: once
DNA: TGCGCCAGCAGCAGGGGACAGGGGAACACTGAAGCTTTCTTT
CDR3: CASSRGQGNTEAFF

J: TRBJ1-1
V: TRBV13
D: NA
size: NA
DNA: TGTGCCAGCAGCTACGAGACTGAAGCTTTCTTT
CDR3: CASSYETEAFF

J: TRBJ1-5
V: TRBV28
D: NA
size: NA
DNA: TGTGCCAGCTGGAGGAGGGGTCAGCCCCAGCATTTT
CDR3: CASWRRGQPQHF

J: TRBJ2-7
V: TRBV6-5
D: NA
size: NA
DNA: TGTGCCAGCAGTTACAGCTTGCAGGGGGAGGTGTACTTC
CDR3: CASSYSLQGEVYF

J: TRBJ2-5
V: TRBV25-1
D: NA
size: NA
DNA: TGTGCCAGCAGTACCCGGACGGGAGAAGAGACCCAGTACTTC
CDR3: CASSTRTGEETQYF

J: TRBJ1-2
V: TRBV7-2
D: TRBD1
size: NA
DNA: TGTGCCAGCAGCTTAGATCCAGGGGGCGGCTATGGCTACACCTTC
CDR3: CASSLDPGGGYGYTF